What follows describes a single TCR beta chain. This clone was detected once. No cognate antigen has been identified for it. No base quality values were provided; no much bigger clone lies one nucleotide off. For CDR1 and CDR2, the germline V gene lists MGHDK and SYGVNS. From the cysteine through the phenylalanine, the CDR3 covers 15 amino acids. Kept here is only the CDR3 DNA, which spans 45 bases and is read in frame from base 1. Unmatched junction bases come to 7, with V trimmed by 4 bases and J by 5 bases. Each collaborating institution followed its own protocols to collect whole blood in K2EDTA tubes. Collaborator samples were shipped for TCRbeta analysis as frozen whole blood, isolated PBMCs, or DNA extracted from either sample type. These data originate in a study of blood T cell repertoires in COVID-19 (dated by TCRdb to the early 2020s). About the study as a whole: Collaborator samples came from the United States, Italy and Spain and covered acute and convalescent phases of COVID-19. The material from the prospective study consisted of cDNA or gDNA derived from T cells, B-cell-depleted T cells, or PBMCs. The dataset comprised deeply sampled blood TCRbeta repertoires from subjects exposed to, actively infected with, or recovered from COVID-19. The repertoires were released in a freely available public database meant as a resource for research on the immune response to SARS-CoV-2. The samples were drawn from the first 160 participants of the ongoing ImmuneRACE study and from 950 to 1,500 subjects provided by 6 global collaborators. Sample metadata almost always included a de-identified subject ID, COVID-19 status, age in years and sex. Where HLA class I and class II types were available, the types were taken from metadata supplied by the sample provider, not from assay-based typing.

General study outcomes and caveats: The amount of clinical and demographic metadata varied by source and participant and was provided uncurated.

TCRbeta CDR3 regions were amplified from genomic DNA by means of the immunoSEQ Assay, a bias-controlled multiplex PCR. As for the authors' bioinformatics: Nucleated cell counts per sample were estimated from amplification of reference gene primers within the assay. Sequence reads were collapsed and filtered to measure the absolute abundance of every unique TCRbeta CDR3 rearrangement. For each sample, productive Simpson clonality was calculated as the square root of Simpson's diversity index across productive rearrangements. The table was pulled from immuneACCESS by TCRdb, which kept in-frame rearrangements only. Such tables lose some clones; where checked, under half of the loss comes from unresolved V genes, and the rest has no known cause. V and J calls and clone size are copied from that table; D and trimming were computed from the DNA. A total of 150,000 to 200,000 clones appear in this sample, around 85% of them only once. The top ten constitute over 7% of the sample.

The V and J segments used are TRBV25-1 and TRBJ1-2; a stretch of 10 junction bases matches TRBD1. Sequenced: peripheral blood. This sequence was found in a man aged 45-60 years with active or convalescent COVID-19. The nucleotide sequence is TGTGCCAGCAGTGCCGGGACAGGGGTTGGGTATGGCTACACCTTC. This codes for CASSAGTGVGYGYTF.